These 22 T cell receptor beta chains originate from one sample sequenced in a study of control samples from healthy donors and cancer patients (dated by TCRdb to the early 2020s). Libraries were built with the immunoSEQ multiplex PCR assay. TCRdb mirrors the immuneACCESS table, restricted to in-frame sequences. Some clones are absent from its copies; in checked studies, under half trace to an unresolved V gene, and the reason for the others is unknown. The table for this sample lists some 250,000 clones; over 70% of them were counted only once. Together, the top ten hold roughly 14% of the sample. Input material: PBMCs. These receptors were obtained from a woman aged 55-70 years with lung cancer.

The chain carries TRBV3-1 (or the pseudogene TRBV3-2) and TRBJ2-1; D remains ambiguous. CDR1 and CDR2 (germline): LGHDT, YNNKEL (reference sequence). The V gene lost 1 base and the J gene lost 0 bases, with 7 bases spanning the gap. The CDR3 loop spans 15 amino acids. The CDR3 region is CASSQGQSSYNEQFF. The CDR3 DNA is TGTGCCAGCAGCCAAGGACAATCCTCCTACAATGAGCAGTTCTTC.

This clone was seen just once. V gene TRBV12-3 or TRBV12-4 combines with J gene TRBJ1-1; no definite D call. The ends were cut back, 7 bases at V and 1 base at J, with 10 bases in the middle. CDR3 size: 13 residues. CDR3 sequence: CASTSRGNTEAFF. The CDR3 DNA reads as TGTGCCAGCACCTCTCGGGGGAACACTGAAGCTTTCTTT.

V usage is TRBV11-2 and J usage is TRBJ2-2, with D maybe TRBD1 (5 bases). Germline V lookup: CDR1 SGHAT, CDR2 FQNNGV. The ends were cut back, 4 bases at V and 3 bases at J, with 6 bases in the middle. The CDR3 runs 13 residues. The CDR3 bases are TGTGCCAGCAGCTCGACAGACACCGGGGAGCTGTTTTTT. Translated, it gives CASSSTDTGELFF.

The chain couples TRBV30 to TRBJ1-1; D gene unclear. V lost 7 bases, J lost 1 base, and 19 bases lay in between. The CDR3 sequence is 15 residues long. CDR1 is GTSNPN, CDR2 SVGIG, per germline (reference sequence). The CDR3 here is CAYPPRYRSNTEAFF. The CDR3 DNA sequence: TGTGCCTACCCTCCTCGGTACAGATCGAACACTGAAGCTTTCTTT.

The count of this clone is one. The V and J genes are TRBV9 and TRBJ1-3; weak D call: TRBD1 (5 bases). The CDR3 covers 16 residues. The germline V gene has CDR1 SGDLS and CDR2 YYNGEE. V was clipped by 0 bases and J by 2 bases, with 12 bases between them. The CDR3 reads CASSVVGVGAGNTIYF. In DNA, the CDR3 is TGTGCCAGCAGCGTAGTAGGGGTTGGTGCTGGAAACACCATATATTTT. The full variable domain, its missing parts supplied by reference TRBV9 and TRBJ1-3, is DSGVTQTPKHLITATGQRVTLRCSPRSGDLSVYWYQQSLDQGLQFLIQYYNGEERAKGNILERFSAQQFPDLHSELNLSSLELGDSALYFCASSVVGVGAGNTIYFGEGSWLTVV.

The chain combines TRBV11-2 with TRBJ2-2; the D gene is possibly TRBD2 (5 bases). There are 17 residues in the CDR3. Looked up from germline, CDR1 is SGHAT and CDR2 is FQNNGV. The V end lost 5 bases, the J end lost 0 bases, and 16 bases lay between the germline ends. The CDR3, as DNA: TGTGCCAGCAGCCCCCCCGGACTTATTTCGAACACCGGGGAGCTGTTTTTT. Its protein product is CASSPPGLISNTGELFF.

This clone was recorded only once. The J gene is TRBJ1-6, the V gene TRBV7-8; the match to TRBD1 covers 7 bases. The trim removed 10 bases at V and 0 bases at J, leaving 3 bases unmatched. The CDR3 is made up of 14 amino acids. The germline V gene encodes CDR1 SGHVS and CDR2 FQNEAQ. As DNA, the CDR3 is TGTGCCACGACAGGGAGCTCCTATAATTCACCCCTCCACTTT. This gives the protein CATTGSSYNSPLHF. Full variable domain (remainder filled in from reference TRBV7-8 and TRBJ1-6): GAGVSQSPRYKVAKRGQDVALRCDPISGHVSLFWYQQALGQGPEFLTYFQNEAQLDKSGLPSDRFFAERPEGSVSTLKIQRTQQEDSAVYLCATTGSSYNSPLHFGNGTRLTVT.

The chain joins TRBV28 to TRBJ1-2; the D is unclear. CDR3 length: 12 residues. Germline CDR1 is MDHEN and CDR2 is SYDVKM. Trimming left V 9 bases short and J 5 bases short, with 13 bases between. The CDR3: CASNEGRYGYTF. The CDR3 coding sequence is TGTGCCAGTAATGAGGGCAGGTATGGCTACACCTTC.

This clone was observed a single time. The CDR3 coding sequence is TGTGCCAGCAGCCAACTAATGGAGACTGAAGCTTTCTTT. This gives the protein CASSQLMETEAFF. This chain uses TRBV3-1 (or the pseudogene TRBV3-2) with TRBJ1-1; D ambiguous. V gave up 2 bases and J gave up 5 bases, with 9 bases separating them. CDR1 and CDR2 from the germline V gene are LGHDT and YNNKEL (reference sequence). The CDR3 covers 13 residues.

The chain carries TRBV6-6 and TRBJ1-2; 7 bases match TRBD1. Trimming removed 3 bases from V and 5 bases from J; junction bases left unmatched: 6. Germline V gene data show CDR1 as MNHNY and CDR2 as SVGAGI (reference sequence). CDR3 length: 14 residues. CDR3 DNA: TGTGCCAGCAGTTATTCCGGACAGGAATATGGCTACACCTTC. Its protein is CASSYSGQEYGYTF.

This clone was detected a few times. The genes are TRBV5-1 and TRBJ1-6; TRBD1 matches 10 bases. Germline CDR1 SGHRS, CDR2 YFSETQ. The CDR3 consists of 14 residues. V shed 6 bases, J shed 8 bases, and the junction held 5 bases outside the gene matches. CDR3 residues: CASTTGTGDSPLHF. As DNA, the CDR3 is TGCGCCAGCACCACCGGGACAGGGGATTCACCCCTCCACTTT.

The table lists this clone with a count of one. This chain uses TRBV2 with TRBJ1-1, with 8 positions matching TRBD1. CDR3 size: 13 residues. Germline V gives CDR1 SNHLY, CDR2 FYNNEI. V shed 4 bases, J shed 8 bases, and the junction held 6 bases outside the gene matches. The CDR3 nucleotides are TGTGCCAGCAGTGGGACAGGGATATACGAAGCTTTCTTT. Encoded protein: CASSGTGIYEAFF.

This clone was seen only a few times. This sequence joins TRBV3-1 (or the pseudogene TRBV3-2) and TRBJ1-3, with no clear D. This CDR3 contains 16 residues. Germline CDR1 is LGHDT and CDR2 is YNNKEL (reference sequence). Trimming pared 4 bases from V and 4 bases from J, leaving 17 bases between. The CDR3: CASSRSLGVAGNTIYF. DNA for the CDR3: TGTGCCAGCAGCCGTTCCCTGGGAGTTGCCGGAAACACCATATATTTT.

The chain employs TRBV5-1 and TRBJ1-1; weak D call: TRBD1 (5 bases). V dropped 3 bases and J dropped 4 bases, with 10 bases sitting between them. This CDR3 contains 13 residues. The germline V gene encodes CDR1 SGHRS and CDR2 YFSETQ. The CDR3 DNA follows: TGCGCCAGCAGCTCGGCAGGGTTCACTGAAGCTTTCTTT. Amino acids: CASSSAGFTEAFF.

The rearrangement joins TRBV2 to TRBJ2-2; D is uncertain. The CDR3 runs to 14 residues. Germline CDR1 SNHLY, CDR2 FYNNEI. The germline V and J ends were trimmed by 5 bases and 1 base, with 8 bases remaining between them. The CDR3 loop is CASSRELNTGELFF. CDR3 DNA sequence: TGTGCCAGCAGTCGCGAGTTGAACACCGGGGAGCTGTTTTTT.

V usage is TRBV5-1 and J usage is TRBJ1-2, with 8 nucleotides matching TRBD1. V gave up 0 bases and J gave up 8 bases; unmatched junction bases: 6. The CDR3 sequence is 14 residues long. Germline CDR1 and CDR2: SGHRS and YFSETQ. CDR3 DNA sequence: TGCGCCAGCAGCTTGGACAGGGGGATGGAAGGCTACACCTTC. It codes for CASSLDRGMEGYTF.

The J gene is TRBJ2-7, the V gene TRBV5-5, with D unresolved. Trimming removed 1 base from V and 0 bases from J, with 8 bases in between. Germline V CDR1 and CDR2: SGHKS, YYEKEE (reference sequence). The CDR3 has 14 amino acids. The CDR3 here is CASSLLGNSYEQYF. The CDR3 DNA is TGTGCCAGCAGCTTGCTCGGCAACTCCTACGAGCAGTACTTC.

The chain has TRBV11-3 and TRBJ2-1, with D possibly being TRBD2 (6 bases). This CDR3 comprises 15 residues. V was trimmed by 4 bases and J by 7 bases, leaving 17 bases between them. Germline CDR1 reads SGHNT; CDR2 reads YENEEA. The CDR3 bases are TGTGCCAGCAGCTCCCAAGAGGGGAGGTTGAATGAGCAGTTCTTC. Translated, it gives CASSSQEGRLNEQFF.

The V and J genes are TRBV2 and TRBJ2-6; D unresolved. The CDR3 length is 15 residues. V dropped 4 bases and J dropped 0 bases, with 7 bases sitting between them. Germline V gene sequence: CDR1 SNHLY, CDR2 FYNNEI. Here the CDR3 reads CASSVESSGANVLTF. CDR3 bases: TGTGCCAGCAGTGTCGAAAGCTCTGGGGCCAACGTCCTGACTTTC.

This clone was found once. This sequence joins TRBV4-2 and TRBJ2-1, with D perhaps being TRBD1 or TRBD2 (5 bases each). The CDR3 spans 13 residues. CDR1 LGHNA and CDR2 YNFKEQ come from the germline V gene. V lost 3 bases, J lost 9 bases, and 12 bases lay in between. CDR3 coding DNA: TGTGCCAGCAGCCAGGGGACGACGGTTGAGCAGTTCTTC. Encoded protein: CASSQGTTVEQFF.

The J gene is TRBJ2-7, the V gene TRBV19; D possibly corresponds to TRBD1 (6 bases). Germline lookup yields CDR1 LNHDA and CDR2 SQIVND (reference sequence). Trimming shortened V by 3 bases and J by 4 bases, and 16 bases separated the two germline ends. This CDR3 has 15 residues. The CDR3 here is CASSIDRSVFYEQYF. The CDR3 nucleotides read TGTGCCAGTAGTATCGACAGGAGTGTTTTTTACGAGCAGTACTTC.

The V gene is TRBV3-1 (or the pseudogene TRBV3-2), the J gene TRBJ2-3, with 8 bases aligning to TRBD2. V shed 3 bases and J 3 bases; nucleotides not matched to a gene: 8. Looked up from germline, CDR1 is LGHDT and CDR2 is YNNKEL (reference sequence). This CDR3 region has 16 residues. CDR3 amino acids: CASSHGAGVFTDTQYF. CDR3 DNA: TGTGCCAGCAGCCATGGAGCGGGAGTTTTTACAGATACGCAGTATTTT.